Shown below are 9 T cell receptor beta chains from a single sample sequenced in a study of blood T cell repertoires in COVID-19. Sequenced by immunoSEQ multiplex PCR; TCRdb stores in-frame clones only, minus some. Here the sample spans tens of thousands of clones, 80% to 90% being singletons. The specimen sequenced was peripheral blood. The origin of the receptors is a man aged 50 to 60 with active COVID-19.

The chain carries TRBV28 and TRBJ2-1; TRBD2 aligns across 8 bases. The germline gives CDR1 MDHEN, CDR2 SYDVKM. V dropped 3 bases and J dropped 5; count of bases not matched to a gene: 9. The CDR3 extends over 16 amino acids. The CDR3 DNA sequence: TGTGCCAGCAGTTTTTATGAGCGGGAGAGAAACAATGAGCAGTTCTTC. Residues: CASSFYERERNNEQFF.

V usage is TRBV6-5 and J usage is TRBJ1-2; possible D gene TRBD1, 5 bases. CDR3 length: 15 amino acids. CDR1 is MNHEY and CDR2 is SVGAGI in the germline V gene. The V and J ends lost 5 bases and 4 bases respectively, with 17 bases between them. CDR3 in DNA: TGTGCCAGCAGTCGACCCGCGGGACGGATCTATGGCTACACCTTC. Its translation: CASSRPAGRIYGYTF.

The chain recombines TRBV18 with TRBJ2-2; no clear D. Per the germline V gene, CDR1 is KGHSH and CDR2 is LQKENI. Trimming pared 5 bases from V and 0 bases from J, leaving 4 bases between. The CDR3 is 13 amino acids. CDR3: CASSSANTGELFF. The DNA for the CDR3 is TGTGCCAGCTCATCAGCGAACACCGGGGAGCTGTTTTTT.

The CDR3 coding sequence is TGCGCCAGCAGCCAAGTGGTTCATAGCTCCTACAATGAGCAGTTCTTC. This codes for CASSQVVHSSYNEQFF. The V call is TRBV4-3, the J call TRBJ2-1; D gene uncertain. Between the trimmed V and J ends, which lost 1 base and 0 bases, there was a span of 10 bases. In germline, CDR1 is LGHNA, CDR2 YSLEER. This CDR3 has 16 amino acids.

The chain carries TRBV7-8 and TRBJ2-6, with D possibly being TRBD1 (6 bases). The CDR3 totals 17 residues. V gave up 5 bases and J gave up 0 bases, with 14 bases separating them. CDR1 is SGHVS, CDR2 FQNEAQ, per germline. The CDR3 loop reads CASSPGQFRSGANVLTF. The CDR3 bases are TGTGCCAGCAGCCCTGGACAGTTTCGCTCTGGGGCCAACGTCCTGACTTTC.

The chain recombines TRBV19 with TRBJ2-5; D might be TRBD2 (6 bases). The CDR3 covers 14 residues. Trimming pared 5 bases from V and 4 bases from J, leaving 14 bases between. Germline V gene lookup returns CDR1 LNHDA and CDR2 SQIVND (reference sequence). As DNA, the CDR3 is TGTGCCAGTAGTCCCCCCGCGGAGGGAGAGACCCAGTACTTC. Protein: CASSPPAEGETQYF.

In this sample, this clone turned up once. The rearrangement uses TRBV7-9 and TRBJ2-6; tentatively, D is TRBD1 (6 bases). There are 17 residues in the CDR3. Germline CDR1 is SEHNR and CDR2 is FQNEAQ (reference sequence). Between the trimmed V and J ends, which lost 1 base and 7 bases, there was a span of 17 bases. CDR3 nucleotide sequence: TGTGCCAGCAGCTTAGGGGGGCCAGCCCTTTTCGCCAACGTCCTGACTTTC. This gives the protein CASSLGGPALFANVLTF.

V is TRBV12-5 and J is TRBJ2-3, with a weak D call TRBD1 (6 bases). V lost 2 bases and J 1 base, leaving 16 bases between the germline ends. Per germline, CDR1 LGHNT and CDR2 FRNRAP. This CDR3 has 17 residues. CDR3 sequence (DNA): TGTGCTAGTGGTTTGAAGGCCTCAGGGGATGGCACAGATACGCAGTATTTT. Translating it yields CASGLKASGDGTDTQYF.

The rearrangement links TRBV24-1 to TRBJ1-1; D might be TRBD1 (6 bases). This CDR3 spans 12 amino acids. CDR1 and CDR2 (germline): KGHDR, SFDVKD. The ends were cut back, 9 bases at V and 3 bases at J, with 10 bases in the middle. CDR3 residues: CATSTGYTEAFF. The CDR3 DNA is TGTGCCACCTCTACAGGGTACACTGAAGCTTTCTTT.